The entry below describes one T cell receptor beta chain. The antigen it recognizes is unknown. One base away there is no much larger clone; base qualities are not given. These data belong to a study of PD-1 blockade in classical Hodgkin lymphoma (TCRdb year 2020). At the level of the whole study: Nivolumab dosing was 3 mg/kg intravenously every 2 weeks, continuing until either disease progression or unacceptable toxicity. A peripheral blood immune signature of response to PD-1 blockade in classical Hodgkin lymphoma was defined using TCR beta sequencing and CyTOF. The research as a whole found: A significant rise by C4D1 was seen in CD4+ but not CD8+ TCR diversity (p=0.0027 vs p=0.16), with the rise being most apparent in complete responders (p=0.02). The study was restricted to a single clinical trial cohort, and the causes of repertoire differences, possibly disease activity or prior therapy, were left undefined. Among trial patients, those achieving complete response had baseline diversity similar to that of newly diagnosed patients, while diversity was significantly lower in partial responders and progressors. Lower diversity was seen in patients whose nivolumab began less than 1 year after ASCT, and these patients were left out of later analyses so that immune reconstitution would not confound the results. Baseline TCR diversity was reported to be lower in newly diagnosed patients than in healthy donors, and even lower in relapsed/refractory patients.

The meaning of the sample's time point label: cycle 2 day 1 (C2D1) of nivolumab. All trial patients had relapsed after autologous stem cell transplantation, with cohorts A, B and C differing in prior brentuximab vedotin exposure. The trial cohort was composed of 56 patients with relapsed/refractory classical Hodgkin lymphoma, for whom complete response, partial response or progressive disease was recorded as best overall response. In the multi-cohort phase II CheckMate 205 trial, trial patients received single-agent nivolumab. An independent review committee assessed best overall response by applying the 2007 International Working Group response criteria. Trial PBMCs were collected immediately before nivolumab initiation (C1D1) and during therapy at cycle 2 day 1 and cycle 4 day 1. After peripheral blood was drawn into 8 mL Vacutainer Cell Preparation Tubes, PBMCs were isolated by centrifugation and then cryopreserved.

At the junction V is shortened by 6 bases and J by 2 bases, with 5 bases in between. The CDR3 numbers 11 residues from cysteine through phenylalanine. Only CDR3 DNA remains: 33 bases, in frame from the first base. The germline V gene sets CDR1 to ENHRY and CDR2 to SYGVKD. The Qiagen DNeasy kit was used to extract genomic DNA both from unsorted PBMCs and from the negatively selected CD4+ and CD8+ fractions. Amplification of TCR beta CDR3 regions was done by immunoSEQ multiplex PCR with primers that anneal to V and J segments. A synthetic immune receptor repertoire was used to minimize amplification bias, and any remaining bias was removed computationally after sequencing. Per the source publication's procedure: Custom Python scripts were used to quantify repertoire diversity as the Shannon entropy index. The unsorted, CD4+ and CD8+ repertoires were each analyzed separately, with the exception of combined analyses, where CD4+ and CD8+ sequences were merged in silico. Clonal expansion was defined as a frequency increase of at least 2-fold after treatment compared with C1D1, and clones undetected at baseline were assigned a pseudocount of 0.5. Clones with 0 or 1 copy at C1D1 were defined as singleton clones, while clones with 2 or more copies were defined as non-singleton clones. Clones expanded in unsorted samples were annotated as CD4+, CD8+ or unknown by matching protein sequences in sorted samples from the same patient. Diversity changes from C1D1 to C4D1 were tested in paired samples using Wilcoxon tests. What TCRdb holds here is the immuneACCESS table cut down to in-frame rearrangements. Part of the clones is not present; checked against another copy, under half of the missing clones reflect an unresolved V gene, and the others are unexplained. D and trimming were read from the DNA, whereas the V and J calls and clone size are those reported in that table. Counted in this sample were 35,000 to 50,000 clones; approximately 79% of them appeared once. 2.8% of the sample is held by the ten biggest clonotypes.

This sample comprised peripheral blood mononuclear cells (PBMCs), obtained before the second cycle of nivolumab. The receptor was derived from a human donor with classical Hodgkin lymphoma. The sequence joins TRBV10-3 to TRBJ2-7; there is no confident call for the D gene. The DNA sequence follows: TGTGCCATCAGGGGAACCTACGAGCAGTACTTC. Protein translation: CAIRGTYEQYF.